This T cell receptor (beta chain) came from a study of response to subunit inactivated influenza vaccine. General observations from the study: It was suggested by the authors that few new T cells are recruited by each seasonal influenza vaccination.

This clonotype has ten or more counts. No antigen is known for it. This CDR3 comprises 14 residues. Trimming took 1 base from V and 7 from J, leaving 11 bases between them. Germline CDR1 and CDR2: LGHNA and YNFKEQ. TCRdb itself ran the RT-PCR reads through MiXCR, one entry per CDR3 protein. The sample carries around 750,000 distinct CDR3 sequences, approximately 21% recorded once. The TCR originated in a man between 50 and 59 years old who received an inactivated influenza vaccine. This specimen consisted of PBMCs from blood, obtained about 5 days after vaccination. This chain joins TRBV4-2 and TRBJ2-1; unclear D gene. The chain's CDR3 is CASSQGGRVNEQFF. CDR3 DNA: TGTGCCAGCAGCCAAGGAGGTAGAGTAAATGAGCAGTTCTTC.